This record covers a single T cell receptor (beta chain). The specificity of this receptor is unknown. No much larger clone is present one base from it, and per-base qualities are unavailable. To demonstrate the VDJtools post-analysis software, the study profiled TCR beta repertoires from the peripheral blood of around 13 young patients with multiple sclerosis. The patients with multiple sclerosis were children and adolescents between about 6 and 16 years of age. Library preparation was by PCR. Sequencer: Illumina HiSeq 2500. To reduce PCR and sequencing biases, unique molecular identifiers were incorporated into the TCR beta cDNA libraries. Per 1 to 10 million input T cells, roughly 500,000 cDNA molecules were obtained, such that each molecule approximated one T cell. The patient libraries were prepared and sequenced using the same protocol as the earlier healthy control dataset. Within a given batch, samples were prepared together, multiplexed and sequenced on the same HiSeq lane. The authors processed their data as follows. Raw barcoded reads were processed with MIGEC, discarding single-read molecular identifier groups before consensus assembly and CDR3 extraction. VDJtools was used for post-analysis of the clonotype tables, and diversity was normalized by down-sampling every dataset to the size of the smallest sample. Repertoire overlap clustering matched CDR3 amino acid but not nucleotide sequences to correct batch-related cross-sample contamination. TCRdb reran the public reads through fastp at Q25 and MiXCR, keeping productive beta chains. Records with the same CDR3 protein are collapsed into one entry carrying the most frequent genes and DNA. The V and J calls reflect TCRdb's pipeline rather than the authors' work. The sample records approximately 660,000 distinct CDR3 sequences, around 60% of which are singletons. Of the sample, 10% to 12% falls within the top ten clones.

Trimming takes 4 bases from V and 1 base from J, and the germline ends sit 6 bases apart. CDR1 and CDR2 were assigned from the germline V gene as SQVTM and ANQGSEA. The CDR3 contains 12 residues, cysteine and phenylalanine counted. Only the CDR3 portion is preserved as DNA: 36 bases, with reading frame beginning at the first base. The data stem from a study of post-analysis software for immune sequencing data (dated by TCRdb to the mid-2010s). A note on the overall study: Recorded disease courses included relapsing-remitting, secondary progressive and progressive-relapsing multiple sclerosis, with some patients lacking subtype annotation. The patient repertoires were set against about eleven previously published healthy control repertoires from donors whose ages ranged from roughly 6 to 26 years. A subset of samples was prepared in parallel using single-end sample barcoding, then pooled and co-amplified after Illumina adapter ligation. The research as a whole found: The multiple sclerosis patient group was slightly younger than the control group. Patients showed significantly higher frequencies than controls for a handful of TRBV segments, among them TRBV5-6, TRBV5-1 and TRBV20-1. Direct clustering with F measure revealed strong co-clustering of samples prepared in the same batch, which led to a batch-effect correction. Significantly lower normalized Chao1 diversity was found in multiple sclerosis patients than in controls, suggesting substantial peripheral T-cell clonal expansion.

The source is a girl aged 2 to 10 with multiple sclerosis. Recombination linked TRBV29-1 to TRBJ2-3; there is no confident call for the D gene. Source material: blood. CDR3 region: CSVARGTDTQYF. At the DNA level, the sequence is TGCAGCGTTGCCCGGGGCACAGATACGCAGTATTTT.